The TCR beta chain under discussion was sequenced for a study of cytomegalovirus exposure and HLA in healthy donors. About the research overall: Within the Caucasian-associated ancestry cluster were around 81% of the 398 genotyped donors. The study's findings and limits: Later analysis demonstrated an association between a missense DCLRE1C variant and TCR beta V- and J-gene trimming.

60 Vbeta and 13 Jbeta primers were used in PCR. Sequenced by immunoSEQ multiplex PCR; TCRdb stores in-frame clones only, minus some. Of fewer than 45,000 clones in the sample, 60% to 80% were seen once. CDR1 LNHDA and CDR2 SQIVND come from the germline V gene (reference sequence). The CDR3 covers 14 residues. The J segment lost 1 base and the V segment lost 3 bases, leaving 0 bases of the junction unmatched. Turning to this clone: Its antigen is not identified. This CDR3 is also generated by other DNA sequences in the sample.

The receptor comes from a woman aged 30 to 39 in good health and CMV-seropositive. The sample comprised PBMCs. This chain connects TRBV19 to TRBJ2-1; 7 bases are a match to TRBD2. CDR3 nucleotides: TGTGCCAGTAGTATCGGGGGGTCCTACAATGAGCAGTTCTTC. Residues: CASSIGGSYNEQFF.